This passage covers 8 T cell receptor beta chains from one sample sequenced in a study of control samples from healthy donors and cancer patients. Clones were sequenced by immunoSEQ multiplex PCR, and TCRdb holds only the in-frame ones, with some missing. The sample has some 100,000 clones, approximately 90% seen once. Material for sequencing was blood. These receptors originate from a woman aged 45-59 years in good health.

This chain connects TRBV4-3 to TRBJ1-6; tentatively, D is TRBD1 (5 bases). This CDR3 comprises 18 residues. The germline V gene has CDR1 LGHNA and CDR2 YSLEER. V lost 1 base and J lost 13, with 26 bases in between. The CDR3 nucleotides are TGCGCCAGCAGCCAAGGGTGGGTCAGTGGGGGGACCTCGGTTCCCCTCCACTTT. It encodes CASSQGWVSGGTSVPLHF.

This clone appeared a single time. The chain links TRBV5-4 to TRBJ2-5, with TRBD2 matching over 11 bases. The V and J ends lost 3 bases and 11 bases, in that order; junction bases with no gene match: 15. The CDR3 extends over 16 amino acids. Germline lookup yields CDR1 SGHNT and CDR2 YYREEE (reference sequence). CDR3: CASSSPDTSGGPVQYF. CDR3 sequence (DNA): TGTGCCAGCAGCTCGCCAGATACTAGCGGGGGCCCCGTTCAGTACTTC. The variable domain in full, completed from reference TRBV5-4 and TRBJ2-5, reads ETGVTQSPTHLIKTRGQQVTLRCSSQSGHNTVSWYQQALGQGPQFIFQYYREEENGRGNFPPRFSGLQFPNYSSELNVNALELDDSALYLCASSSPDTSGGPVQYFGPGTRLLVL.

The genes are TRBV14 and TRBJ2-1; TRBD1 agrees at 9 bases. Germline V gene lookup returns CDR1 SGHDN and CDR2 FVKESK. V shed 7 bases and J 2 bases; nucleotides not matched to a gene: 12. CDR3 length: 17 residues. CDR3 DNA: TGTGCCAGCAAGGCACCCGGGACAGGGATCCCCTACAATGAGCAGTTCTTC. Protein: CASKAPGTGIPYNEQFF.

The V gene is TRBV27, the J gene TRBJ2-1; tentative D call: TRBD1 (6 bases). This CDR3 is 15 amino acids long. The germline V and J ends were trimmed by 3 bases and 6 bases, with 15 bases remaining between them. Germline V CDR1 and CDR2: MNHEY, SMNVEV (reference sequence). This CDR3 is CASSFFGTPSNEQFF. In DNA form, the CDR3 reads TGTGCCAGCAGTTTTTTCGGGACACCTTCCAATGAGCAGTTCTTC.

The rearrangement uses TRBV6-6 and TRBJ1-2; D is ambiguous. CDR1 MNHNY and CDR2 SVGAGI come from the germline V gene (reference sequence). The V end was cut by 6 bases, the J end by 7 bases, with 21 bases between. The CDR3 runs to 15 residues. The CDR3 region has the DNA TGTGCCAGCAGAACCCTTAAGACTGGGAGAAGTGGCTACACCTTC. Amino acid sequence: CASRTLKTGRSGYTF.

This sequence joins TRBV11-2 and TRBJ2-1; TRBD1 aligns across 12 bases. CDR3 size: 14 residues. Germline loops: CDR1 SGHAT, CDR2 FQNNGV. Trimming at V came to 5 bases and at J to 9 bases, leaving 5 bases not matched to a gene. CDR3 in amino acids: CASSPGTGGFEQFF. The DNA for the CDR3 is TGTGCCAGCAGCCCAGGGACAGGGGGCTTTGAGCAGTTCTTC.

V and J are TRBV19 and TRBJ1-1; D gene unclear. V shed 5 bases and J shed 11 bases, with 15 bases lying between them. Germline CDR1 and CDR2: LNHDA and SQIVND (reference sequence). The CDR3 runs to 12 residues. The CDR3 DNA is TGTGCCAGTAGTTCCCCAGCCCGCCCGGCTTTCTTT. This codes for CASSSPARPAFF.

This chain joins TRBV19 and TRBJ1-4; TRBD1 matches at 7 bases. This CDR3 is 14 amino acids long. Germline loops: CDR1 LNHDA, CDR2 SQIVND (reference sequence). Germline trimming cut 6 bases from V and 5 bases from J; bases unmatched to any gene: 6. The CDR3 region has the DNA TGTGCCAGTAGGGCGGGACAGAAAAATGAAAAACTGTTTTTT. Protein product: CASRAGQKNEKLFF.